What follows are 12 T cell receptor beta chains derived from one specimen sequenced in a study of vaccination and CD4 T cells after COVID-19. Sequencing of the DNA from cultured CD4+ T cells was carried out with the Oncomine TCR Beta short-read assay. TCRdb re-derived calls from the PCR reads in MiXCR, one entry per CDR3 protein. The sample comprises roughly 16,000 distinct CDR3 sequences, less than 50% of which are singletons, and roughly 5.7% rests with the top ten. Treatment denoted: roughly 11-day PBMC culture with coronavirus spike peptide pools or control peptides (ViraFEST assay). These receptors have no known antigen. The sample was CD4+ T cells from blood, cultured in vitro, taken before SARS-CoV-2 vaccination. All receptors derive from a human donor who had recovered from COVID-19.

This clonotype was counted a few times. The genes are TRBV27 and TRBJ2-7; 9 bases match TRBD1. This CDR3 region has 15 residues. The junction had 6 bases not matched to a gene; V was cut back by 6 bases and J by 0 bases. Germline V lookup: CDR1 MNHEY, CDR2 SMNVEV (reference sequence). The CDR3 loop is CASSRQGQGSYEQYF. CDR3 nucleotides: TGTGCCAGCAGCCGTCAGGGACAGGGCTCCTACGAGCAGTACTTC.

This clonotype has just a few counts. The chain links TRBV6-2 or TRBV6-3 to TRBJ1-5, with D possibly matching TRBD1 (6 bases). The CDR3 is 12 residues long. The ends were cut back, 9 bases at V and 2 bases at J, with 8 bases in the middle. Germline CDR1 reads MNHEY; CDR2 reads SVGEGT. CDR3 loop: CASRQGNQPQHF. The CDR3 region has the DNA TGTGCCAGTAGACAGGGCAATCAGCCCCAGCATTTT.

In this sample, this clonotype turned up a few times. The V call is TRBV29-1, the J call TRBJ1-5; D is unresolved. V was pared by 6 bases and J by 7 bases, with 13 bases between. Germline CDR1 SQVTM, CDR2 ANQGSEA. CDR3 size: 12 residues. The CDR3: CSVGSQSQPQHF. In nucleotides, the CDR3 is TGCAGCGTGGGGTCTCAGTCCCAGCCCCAGCATTTT. Complete variable domain (other parts from reference TRBV29-1 and TRBJ1-5): SAVISQKPSRDICQRGTSLTIQCQVDSQVTMMFWYRQQPGQSLTLIATANQGSEATYESGFVIDKFPISRPNLTFSTLTVSNMSPEDSSIYLCSVGSQSQPQHFGDGTRLSIL.

The chain couples TRBV20-1 to TRBJ1-5; TRBD1 aligns across 9 bases. Per germline, CDR1 DFQATT and CDR2 SNEGSKA (reference sequence). This CDR3 is built from 17 residues. The junction had 8 bases not matched to a gene; V was cut back by 1 base and J by 1 base. The CDR3 sequence: CSARASTGTGSNQPQHF. As DNA, the CDR3 is TGCAGTGCTAGAGCTTCCACCGGGACAGGGAGCAATCAGCCCCAGCATTTT.

The chain couples TRBV11-2 to TRBJ1-1; D is uncertain. V was clipped by 4 bases and J by 5 bases, with 11 bases between them. The CDR3 has 13 residues. CDR1 is SGHAT, CDR2 FQNNGV, per germline. CDR3 DNA sequence: TGTGCCAGCAGCTCGGCGGCGGGGACTGAAGCTTTCTTT. Its protein is CASSSAAGTEAFF. The full variable domain, rest sourced from reference TRBV11-2 and TRBJ1-1, is EAGVAQSPRYKIIEKRQSVAFWCNPISGHATLYWYQQILGQGPKLLIQFQNNGVVDDSQLPKDRFSAERLKGVDSTLKIQPAKLEDSAVYLCASSSAAGTEAFFGQGTRLTVV.

This rearrangement joins TRBV7-2 to TRBJ2-4; weak D call: TRBD1 (6 bases). There are 17 residues in the CDR3. Germline V gene lookup returns CDR1 SGHTA and CDR2 FQGNSA. Trimming removed 2 bases at V and 1 base at J, with 15 bases between. This chain's CDR3 is CASSLIGRGMAKNIQYF. Here the CDR3 DNA reads TGTGCCAGCAGCTTAATAGGCAGGGGTATGGCCAAAAACATTCAGTACTTC. Drawing the rest from reference TRBV7-2 and TRBJ2-4, the complete variable domain is GAGVSQSPSNKVTEKGKDVELRCDPISGHTALYWYRQSLGQGLEFLIYFQGNSAPDKSGLPSDRFSAERTGGSVSTLTIQRTQQEDSAVYLCASSLIGRGMAKNIQYFGAGTRLSVL.

In its sample, this clonotype was seen a few times. Here the CDR3 reads CASSRAGSEAFF. DNA for the CDR3: TGTGCCAGCAGCCGAGCGGGTTCTGAAGCTTTCTTT. The rearrangement uses TRBV7-2 and TRBJ1-1; D not certain. Trimming pared 5 bases from V and 6 bases from J, leaving 10 bases between. Looked up from germline, CDR1 is SGHTA and CDR2 is FQGNSA. The CDR3 is made up of 12 amino acids.

This rearrangement joins TRBV20-1 to TRBJ2-1, with a tentative D call TRBD1 (6 bases). CDR1 is DFQATT, CDR2 SNEGSKA, per germline (reference sequence). This CDR3 spans 15 amino acids. V shed 6 bases and J shed 0 bases, with 15 bases lying between them. The DNA for the CDR3 is TGCAGTGCCCAATATACAGGGTCCTCCTACAATGAGCAGTTCTTC. Translated: CSAQYTGSSYNEQFF.

This clonotype was detected only a few times. This chain uses TRBV28 with TRBJ1-1, with unresolved D. Germline CDR1 reads MDHEN; CDR2 reads SYDVKM. Trimming left V 6 bases short and J 6 bases short, with 14 bases between. The CDR3 covers 13 residues. CDR3: CASRAAVGAEAFF. The CDR3 nucleotides are TGTGCCAGCAGGGCCGCAGTAGGCGCTGAAGCTTTCTTT. Full variable domain (rest looked up from reference TRBV28 and TRBJ1-1): DVKVTQSSRYLVKRTGEKVFLECVQDMDHENMFWYRQDPGLGLRLIYFSYDVKMKEKGDIPEGYSVSREKKERFSLILESASTNQTSMYLCASRAAVGAEAFFGQGTRLTVV.

A few counts support this clonotype. The rearrangement uses TRBV7-2 and TRBJ2-1, with 8 bases lining up with TRBD2. The junction had 14 bases not matched to a gene; V was cut back by 5 bases and J by 8 bases. Germline V gives CDR1 SGHTA, CDR2 FQGNSA. The CDR3 loop spans 16 amino acids. Written as DNA, the CDR3 is TGTGCCAGCAGCGTTAGCGGGGCTCCACGTTTGGATGAGCAGTTCTTC. Protein sequence: CASSVSGAPRLDEQFF. Based on the CDR3 plus reference TRBV7-2 and TRBJ2-1, the full variable domain is GAGVSQSPSNKVTEKGKDVELRCDPISGHTALYWYRQSLGQGLEFLIYFQGNSAPDKSGLPSDRFSAERTGGSVSTLTIQRTQQEDSAVYLCASSVSGAPRLDEQFFGPGTRLTVL.

CDR3 sequence (DNA): TGTGCCAGCAGCTTAGGACGGACTAGCGGGAGGGCCCTCGACACAGATACGCAGTATTTT. This encodes CASSLGRTSGRALDTDTQYF. The genes are TRBV7-9 and TRBJ2-3; 15 bases are a match to TRBD2. CDR1 SEHNR and CDR2 FQNEAQ come from the germline V gene (reference sequence). There are 20 residues in the CDR3. V was clipped by 1 base and J by 2 bases; unmatched bases: 10.

The V gene is TRBV5-4, the J gene TRBJ2-7; possibly TRBD1 for D (6 bases). The V gene's germline CDR1 is SGHNT and CDR2 YYREEE (reference sequence). Deletions cut 3 bases from V and 0 bases from J, with 10 bases between. The CDR3 spans 14 residues. The chain's CDR3 is CASSSKQGSYEQYF. The CDR3 DNA reads as TGTGCCAGCAGCTCCAAACAGGGCTCCTACGAGCAGTACTTC.